A selection of T cell receptor beta chains follows, all from one sample in a study of blood T cell repertoires in COVID-19. Data came from immunoSEQ multiplex PCR; TCRdb stores just in-frame clones and leaves some out. There are around 170,000 clones in the sample; around 82% occur only once, and 14% lies in the top ten. The specimen was peripheral blood. These receptors were obtained from a man aged 18 to 35 with active or convalescent COVID-19. Each CDR3 is given with its conserved first and last residue. A D gene is named only where the DNA matches it firmly. The listing skips clone size in some rows; elsewhere it reads once, few, many or a size class.

J gene	D gene	V gene	clone size	CDR3 protein	CDR3 DNA
TRBJ2-1	TRBD1	TRBV5-4	once	CASSQPTGGAYNEQFF	TGTGCCAGCAGCCAACCAACAGGGGGCGCCTACAATGAGCAGTTCTTC
TRBJ2-1	TRBD2	TRBV18	-	CASSPRTSGGNEQFF	TGTGCCAGCTCACCCCGGACTAGCGGGGGGAATGAGCAGTTCTTC
TRBJ2-3	-	TRBV5-1	once	CASSLVDKGGTQYF	TGCGCCAGCAGCTTGGTGGACAAGGGAGGTACGCAGTATTTT
TRBJ1-6	TRBD1	TRBV7-8	-	CASSSPGQGNSPLHF	TGTGCCAGCAGCTCACCGGGACAGGGTAATTCACCCCTCCACTTT
TRBJ1-2	-	TRBV3-1/TRBV3-2	once	CASSQGGADYGYTF	TGTGCCAGCAGCCAGGGAGGGGCCGACTATGGCTACACCTTC
TRBJ2-1	TRBD2	TRBV5-8	few	CASSGGTSGRYDEQFF	TGTGCCAGCAGCGGCGGGACTAGCGGGAGGTACGATGAGCAGTTCTTC
TRBJ1-2	-	TRBV6-5	-	CASSNLGEVNYGYTF	TGTGCCAGCAGTAATCTAGGGGAGGTTAACTATGGCTACACCTTC
TRBJ2-1	TRBD2	TRBV5-4	-	CASSLKRGDNEQFF	TGTGCCAGCAGCTTGAAGCGGGGGGATAATGAGCAGTTCTTC
TRBJ2-7	-	TRBV7-7	-	CASSCPTSNWSYEQYF	TGTGCCAGCAGCTGTCCCACTAGTAACTGGTCCTACGAGCAGTACTTC
TRBJ2-3	-	TRBV4-1	-	CASSMRAGSTDTQYF	TGCGCCAGCAGTATGCGCGCGGGTAGCACAGATACGCAGTATTTT
TRBJ2-7	TRBD1	TRBV19	-	CASRPGQGLYEQYF	TGTGCCAGTAGACCGGGACAGGGCCTCTACGAGCAGTACTTC
TRBJ2-4	TRBD2	TRBV27	-	CASSLTLAGGLSAKNIQYF	TGTGCCAGCAGTTTAACCCTAGCGGGGGGGCTCTCGGCCAAAAACATTCAGTACTTC
TRBJ2-7	-	TRBV3-1/TRBV3-2	few	CASSLNPTGPYEQYF	TGTGCCAGCAGCCTGAACCCGACAGGACCTTACGAGCAGTACTTC
TRBJ1-1	-	TRBV7-3	-	CASSLMPVMNTEAFF	TGTGCCAGCAGCTTAATGCCAGTCATGAACACTGAAGCTTTCTTT
TRBJ2-7	-	TRBV7-2	-	CASSLSSGTAISEQYF	TGTGCCAGCAGCTTAAGCTCCGGGACTGCCATCTCCGAGCAGTACTTC
TRBJ2-2	TRBD2	TRBV5-6	-	CASSLLGVSGDNTGELFF	TGTGCCAGCAGCTTGTTAGGGGTTAGCGGGGATAACACCGGGGAGCTGTTTTTT
TRBJ2-1	-	TRBV27	-	CASSLAGGGDEQFF	TGTGCCAGCAGTTTAGCAGGGGGAGGCGATGAGCAGTTCTTC
TRBJ2-1	-	TRBV5-1	-	CASSPGVGTYNEQFF	TGCGCCAGCAGCCCGGGGGTGGGGACCTACAATGAGCAGTTCTTC